This entry lists 19 T cell receptor beta chains sequenced from one sample in a study of read filtering for tumor transcriptome and immune sequencing. From roughly 400 ng of RNA, a library with molecular barcoded alpha/delta and beta/gamma adaptors was made. One entry per CDR3 protein, called by TCRdb with MiXCR from the reads. The sample has about 21,000 distinct CDR3 sequences, approximately 24% seen once; the top ten hold about 25%. The sequenced sample consisted of a population of CD138-negative cells sorted from bone marrow. The receptors shown here come from a donor at least 40 years old with multiple myeloma.

The CDR3 region has the DNA TGTGCCAGCAGCTCTTTAGCGCACTCCTACAATGAGCAGTTCTTC. Translation: CASSSLAHSYNEQFF. The chain is built from TRBV7-9 and TRBJ2-1, with D perhaps TRBD2 (5 bases). Deletions cut 4 bases from V and 0 bases from J, with 10 bases between. Germline CDR1 SEHNR, CDR2 FQNEAQ (reference sequence). CDR3 length: 15 amino acids.

This clonotype was found many times. The genes are TRBV30 and TRBJ2-5; unclear D gene. The V end lost 3 bases, the J end lost 2 bases, and 4 bases lay between the germline ends. CDR1 and CDR2 from the germline V gene are GTSNPN and SVGIG (reference sequence). CDR3 length: 11 amino acids. The CDR3 loop is CAWRTQETQYF. In DNA form, the CDR3 reads TGTGCCTGGAGGACTCAAGAGACCCAGTACTTC.

The chain links TRBV28 to TRBJ2-5; D remains ambiguous. V dropped 7 bases and J dropped 2 bases, with 14 bases sitting between them. Per germline, CDR1 MDHEN and CDR2 SYDVKM. The CDR3 runs 14 residues. CDR3 in DNA: TGTGCCAGCACCCTGGTGGGATTTCAAGAGACCCAGTACTTC. It translates to CASTLVGFQETQYF.

This clonotype was counted a few times. The chain combines TRBV2 with TRBJ2-5, with 9 bases aligning to TRBD2. Trimming at V came to 4 bases and at J to 1 base, leaving 1 base not matched to a gene. The CDR3 totals 14 residues. In germline, CDR1 is SNHLY, CDR2 FYNNEI. CDR3 region: CASSAGLAQETQYF. CDR3 DNA: TGTGCCAGCAGTGCGGGACTAGCCCAAGAGACCCAGTACTTC.

This clonotype was picked up many times. The V gene is TRBV29-1, the J gene TRBJ2-5; no firm D call. CDR3 size: 13 residues. Germline CDR1 and CDR2: SQVTM and ANQGSEA. Trimming took off 4 bases at V and 6 bases at J, with 15 bases between the two ends. The chain's CDR3 is CSVGMSPSKTQYF. The CDR3 DNA is TGCAGCGTTGGAATGTCGCCGTCAAAGACCCAGTACTTC.

This clonotype is deemed medium-sized (0.01 to 0.1%). Sequence at one end of the junction differs from germline and may be a read error. The chain couples TRBV28 to TRBJ2-3, with TRBD2 matching over 9 bases. The germline V gene encodes CDR1 MDHEN and CDR2 SYDVKM. The CDR3 consists of 16 residues. The CDR3 DNA reads as TGTGCCAGCAGGGAAATTAGCGGGAGCCTCACATATACGCAGTATTTT. Protein: CASREISGSLTYTQYF.

CDR3 coding DNA: TGTGCCAGCAGTTTAGGGCTAGCTTTAAATACGCAGTATTTT. This translates into CASSLGLALNTQYF. The V call is TRBV28, the J call TRBJ2-3, with D possibly TRBD2 on 5 matching bases. Trimming shortened V by 2 bases and J by 7 bases, and 13 bases separated the two germline ends. The length of the CDR3 is 14 residues. The germline V gene encodes CDR1 MDHEN and CDR2 SYDVKM.

In regard to this clonotype: This may stem from a read error, because a much larger clone lies one nucleotide away. This rearrangement joins TRBV7-6 to TRBJ2-2; 8 positions agree with TRBD2. This CDR3 contains 17 residues. Germline CDR1 reads SGHVS; CDR2 reads FNYEAQ. This chain's CDR3 is CAGSPGPGGVNTGELFF. The CDR3 coding sequence is TGTGCCGGCAGCCCAGGACCGGGAGGGGTAAACACCGGGGAGCTGTTTTTT.

On this clonotype: The junction and the germline gene differ at one end; a read error may be behind it. The chain recombines TRBV7-9 with TRBJ2-1; 7 nucleotides agree with TRBD2. Germline V gives CDR1 SEHNR, CDR2 FQNEAQ (reference sequence). The CDR3 spans 15 residues. The CDR3 here is CASSFAGVPGNEQFF. CDR3 sequence (DNA): TGTGCCAGCAGCTTCGCGGGAGTGCCGGGGAATGAGCAGTTCTTT. Full variable domain (missing parts from reference TRBV7-9 and TRBJ2-1): DTGVSQNPRHKITKRGQNVTFRCDPISEHNRLYWYRQTLGQGPEFLTYFQNEAQLEKSRLLSDRFSAERPKGSFSTLEIQRTEQGDSAMYLCASSFAGVPGNEQFFGPGTRLTVL.

This clonotype showed up just a few times. The chain couples TRBV5-4 to TRBJ1-1; perhaps TRBD1 as D (6 bases). The CDR3 is 15 amino acids. Germline lookup yields CDR1 SGHNT and CDR2 YYREEE (reference sequence). V was pared by 0 bases and J by 1 base, with 10 bases between. The DNA for the CDR3 is TGTGCCAGCAGCTTGGCCACAGGGAGGAACACTGAAGCTTTCTTT. Its protein product is CASSLATGRNTEAFF.

The sample holds many counts of this clonotype. This chain connects TRBV28 to TRBJ1-1; TRBD1 matches 9 bases. This CDR3 is built from 15 residues. V was clipped by 4 bases and J by 4 bases; unmatched bases: 7. From germline, CDR1 is MDHEN and CDR2 SYDVKM. DNA for the CDR3: TGTGCCAGCAGTTCCTACAGGGGGCGACGCACTGAAGCTTTCTTT. Its translation: CASSSYRGRRTEAFF.

This clonotype was seen ten or more times. The chain has TRBV29-1 and TRBJ2-5; perhaps TRBD2 as D (6 bases). The CDR3 runs 15 residues. V dropped 7 bases and J dropped 1 base, with 19 bases sitting between them. Germline CDR1 reads SQVTM; CDR2 reads ANQGSEA. The CDR3 is CSDNLSGLLQETQYF. The CDR3 DNA follows: TGCAGCGACAACTTAAGCGGACTACTCCAAGAGACCCAGTACTTC.

Details on this clonotype: With only one base between it and a far larger clone, this is likely a read error. The CDR3 sequence is CASSSDSLNEKLFF. In DNA form, the CDR3 reads TGTGCCAGCAGCTCCGACAGCCTAAATGAAAAACTGTTTTTT. This chain joins TRBV11-2 and TRBJ1-4, with a possible D match to TRBD1 (5 bases). The germline V gene encodes CDR1 SGHAT and CDR2 FQNNGV. Trimming stripped 4 bases from V and 5 bases from J, with 11 bases between. The CDR3 loop spans 14 amino acids.

This clonotype occurred many times. The chain uses TRBV3-1 and TRBJ2-1, with D maybe TRBD2 (5 bases). This CDR3 region has 17 residues. V was pared by 0 bases and J by 6 bases, with 18 bases between. Germline V CDR1 and CDR2: LGHDT, YNNKEL (reference sequence). The CDR3 coding sequence is TGTGCCAGCAGCCAAGATCCGGAGGAGCACGGCACCAATGAGCAGTTCTTC. Translated: CASSQDPEEHGTNEQFF.

This clonotype has just a few counts. V usage is TRBV20-1 and J usage is TRBJ2-2, with D hard to call. This CDR3 contains 12 residues. Trimming cost V 5 bases and J 2 bases, with 6 bases left between them. Germline V gene lookup returns CDR1 DFQATT and CDR2 SNEGSKA (reference sequence). As DNA, the CDR3 is TGCAGTGCTGAGAAAAACACCGGGGAGCTGTTTTTT. It translates to CSAEKNTGELFF.

As concerns this clonotype: The junction departs from germline at one end; a sequencing error may be responsible. The chain is built from TRBV6-2 or TRBV6-3 and TRBJ2-2, with 7 bases identical to TRBD1. This CDR3 region has 14 residues. Germline CDR1 MNHEY, CDR2 SVGEGT. The CDR3 coding sequence is TGTGCCGGCAGTACCGGACAGGACACCGGGGAGCTGCTTTTT. Amino acids: CAGSTGQDTGELLF.

V and J are TRBV20-1 and TRBJ2-1, with a tentative D call TRBD2 (6 bases). The germline V gene has CDR1 DFQATT and CDR2 SNEGSKA (reference sequence). The germline V and J ends were trimmed by 6 bases and 6 bases, with 15 bases remaining between them. This CDR3 contains 13 residues. The CDR3 bases are TGCAGTGCCAGGGACTCCGGCTTCAATGAGCAGTTCTTC. Translated, it gives CSARDSGFNEQFF.

This clonotype was found a few times. The V and J genes are TRBV12-3 or TRBV12-4 and TRBJ1-5; 7 bases match TRBD1. The CDR3 spans 13 residues. V shed 7 bases, J shed 3 bases, and the junction held 3 bases outside the gene matches. The CDR3 nucleotides read TGTGCCAGCAAGGGACAGATCAATCAGCCCCAGCATTTT. This gives the protein CASKGQINQPQHF.

V usage is TRBV6-2 or TRBV6-3 and J usage is TRBJ1-5, with TRBD1 matching 7 bases. The CDR3 has 15 amino acids. Trimming removed 7 bases from V and 7 bases from J; junction bases left unmatched: 13. Per germline, CDR1 MNHEY and CDR2 SVGEGT. In nucleotides, the CDR3 is TGTGCCAGCACCGGGAGACAGGGTGGTTACCAGCCCCAGCATTTT. It codes for CASTGRQGGYQPQHF.